A single sample is the source of the 2 T cell receptor beta chains below, sequenced in a study of post-analysis software for immune sequencing data. Overall study findings and caveats: In patients, about five TRBV segments were more frequent than in controls, with TRBV5-6, TRBV5-1 and TRBV20-1 among them.

Which antigens these TCRs recognize remains unknown. Incorporated into the TCR beta cDNA libraries were unique molecular identifiers, which served to reduce PCR and sequencing biases. One entry per CDR3 protein, called by TCRdb with MiXCR from the PCR reads. Of some 890,000 distinct CDR3 sequences listed, roughly half are singletons. Sample: blood. These receptors all stem from a girl aged 10 to 17 with multiple sclerosis.

This rearrangement joins TRBV29-1 to TRBJ1-5, with unresolved D. V gave up 4 bases and J gave up 4 bases, with 8 bases separating them. The CDR3 length is 12 residues. Looked up from germline, CDR1 is SQVTM and CDR2 is ANQGSEA. The CDR3 sequence is CSVAGRNQPQHF. CDR3 nucleotide sequence: TGCAGCGTTGCCGGCAGGAATCAGCCCCAGCATTTT. Based on the CDR3 plus reference TRBV29-1 and TRBJ1-5, the full variable domain is SAVISQKPSRDICQRGTSLTIQCQVDSQVTMMFWYRQQPGQSLTLIATANQGSEATYESGFVIDKFPISRPNLTFSTLTVSNMSPEDSSIYLCSVAGRNQPQHFGDGTRLSIL.

This chain uses TRBV15 with TRBJ1-2; no reliable D call. The CDR3 covers 12 residues. Germline loops: CDR1 LNHNV, CDR2 YYDKDF (reference sequence). The germline V and J ends were trimmed by 3 bases and 7 bases, with 9 bases remaining between them. The CDR3 sequence is CATSRWAGGYTF. CDR3 bases: TGTGCCACCAGCAGGTGGGCCGGTGGCTACACCTTC. The full variable domain, completed using reference TRBV15 and TRBJ1-2, is DAMVIQNPRYQVTQFGKPVTLSCSQTLNHNVMYWYQQKSSQAPKLLFHYYDKDFNNEADTPDNFQSRRPNTSFCFLDIRSPGLGDTAMYLCATSRWAGGYTFGSGTRLTVV.